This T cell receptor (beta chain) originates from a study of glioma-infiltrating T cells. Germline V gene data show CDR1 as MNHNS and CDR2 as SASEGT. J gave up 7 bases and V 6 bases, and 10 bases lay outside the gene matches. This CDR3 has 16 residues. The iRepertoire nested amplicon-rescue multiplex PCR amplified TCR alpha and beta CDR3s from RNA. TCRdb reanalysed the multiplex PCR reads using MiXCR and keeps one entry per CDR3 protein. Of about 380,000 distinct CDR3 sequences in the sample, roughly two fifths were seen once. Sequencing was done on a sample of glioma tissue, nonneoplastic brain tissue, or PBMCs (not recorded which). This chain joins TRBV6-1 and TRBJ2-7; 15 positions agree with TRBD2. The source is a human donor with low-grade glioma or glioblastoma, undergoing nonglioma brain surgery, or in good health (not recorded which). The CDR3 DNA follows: TGTGCCAGCAGGGGACTAGCGGGAGGACCCAACAATGAGCAGTACTTC. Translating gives CASRGLAGGPNNEQYF.